These 31 T cell receptor beta chains originate from one sample sequenced in a study of response to subunit inactivated influenza vaccine. Each CDR3 protein is one row after TCRdb ran MiXCR on the RT-PCR reads. The sample carries roughly 790,000 distinct CDR3 sequences, less than 25% recorded once. This specimen consisted of PBMCs from blood, obtained roughly 5 days after vaccination. These receptor sequences come from a man aged 45 to 65 who received an inactivated influenza vaccine.

This clonotype was observed a few times. The rearrangement uses TRBV5-1 and TRBJ2-2, with D possibly called TRBD1 or TRBD2 (6 bases each). The CDR3 sequence is 15 residues long. The V and J ends lost 3 bases and 1 base respectively, with 10 bases between them. Germline values: CDR1 SGHRS, CDR2 YFSETQ. CDR3 in DNA: TGCGCCAGCAGCTGGGGGGACATGAACACCGGGGAGCTGTTTTTT. It codes for CASSWGDMNTGELFF.

This clonotype appeared many times. The genes are TRBV10-3 and TRBJ2-3, with 11 bases matching TRBD1. Per the germline V gene, CDR1 is ENHRY and CDR2 is SYGVKD. The CDR3 covers 13 residues. V lost 11 bases, J lost 6 bases, and 7 bases stayed unmatched. CDR3 DNA: TGTGCCGCCGGACAGGGGGCCCGTGATACGCAGTATTTT. It yields the protein CAAGQGARDTQYF.

Points on this clonotype: At one end, the junction sequence differs from germline, possibly due to a read error. The chain has TRBV5-1 and TRBJ2-5, with no clear D. CDR3 size: 11 residues. CDR1 is SGHRS, CDR2 YFSETQ, per germline. CDR3 sequence reads: CASTLRETQYF. The CDR3 DNA follows: TGCGCCAGCACCTTGAGAGAGACCCAGTACTTC.

The rearrangement links TRBV7-6 to TRBJ1-6, with no clear D. The CDR3 extends over 15 amino acids. Germline CDR1 SGHVS, CDR2 FNYEAQ. Trimming stripped 1 base from V and 7 bases from J, with 11 bases between. The CDR3 DNA is TGTGCCAGCAGCTTAGGAAATCGGCCGAATTCACCCCTCCACTTT. This gives the protein CASSLGNRPNSPLHF. Supplemented by reference TRBV7-6 and TRBJ1-6, the full variable domain reads GAGVSQSPRYKVTKRGQDVALRCDPISGHVSLYWYRQALGQGPEFLTYFNYEAQQDKSGLPNDRFSAERPEGSISTLTIQRTEQRDSAMYRCASSLGNRPNSPLHFGNGTRLTVT.

This clonotype was seen ten or more times. V usage is TRBV6-5 and J usage is TRBJ2-3; 10 positions agree with TRBD2. CDR1 is MNHEY and CDR2 is SVGAGI in the germline V gene. This CDR3 is 17 amino acids long. V lost 0 bases, J lost 3 bases, and 6 bases stayed unmatched. This CDR3 reads CASSYSFLAGVTDTQYF. The CDR3 coding sequence is TGTGCCAGCAGTTACTCTTTCCTAGCGGGAGTAACAGATACGCAGTATTTT.

V and J are TRBV9 and TRBJ2-2; the D gene is possibly TRBD2 (5 bases). In germline, CDR1 is SGDLS, CDR2 YYNGEE. V shed 0 bases and J shed 6 bases, with 9 bases lying between them. CDR3 length: 14 residues. The CDR3 nucleotides are TGTGCCAGCAGCGTAGGAGGGAGCGCCGGGGAGCTGTTTTTT. This encodes CASSVGGSAGELFF. Combining the CDR3 with reference TRBV9 and TRBJ2-2 gives the whole variable domain DSGVTQTPKHLITATGQRVTLRCSPRSGDLSVYWYQQSLDQGLQFLIQYYNGEERAKGNILERFSAQQFPDLHSELNLSSLELGDSALYFCASSVGGSAGELFFGEGSRLTVL.

The CDR3 loop is CATSDSQQGLRRGYTF. The CDR3 region has the DNA TGTGCCACCAGTGATTCCCAACAGGGTCTGAGACGTGGCTACACCTTC. This rearrangement joins TRBV24-1 to TRBJ1-2, with TRBD1 as a possible D gene (6 bases). CDR1 and CDR2 (germline): KGHDR, SFDVKD. There are 16 residues in the CDR3. The V and J ends lost 2 bases and 7 bases respectively, with 19 bases between them.

This clonotype was observed a few times. The chain has TRBV25-1 and TRBJ2-5, with TRBD2 matching over 12 bases. Trimming removed 6 bases from V and 5 bases from J; junction bases left unmatched: 7. The CDR3 extends over 15 amino acids. Germline assignment: CDR1 MGHDK and CDR2 SYGVNS. CDR3 sequence: CASSPSGGAIETQYF. The CDR3 region has the DNA TGTGCCAGCAGCCCTAGCGGGGGGGCCATTGAGACCCAGTACTTC. Supplemented by reference TRBV25-1 and TRBJ2-5, the full variable domain reads EADIYQTPRYLVIGTGKKITLECSQTMGHDKMYWYQQDPGMELHLIHYSYGVNSTEKGDLSSESTVSRIRTEHFPLTLESARPSHTSQYLCASSPSGGAIETQYFGPGTRLLVL.

This clonotype was counted only a few times. CDR3 loop: CSARDPAGGNSGANVLTF. CDR3 DNA: TGCAGTGCTAGAGATCCGGCAGGGGGCAACTCTGGGGCCAACGTCCTGACTTTC. The chain has TRBV20-1 and TRBJ2-6; 8 positions match TRBD1. V was pared by 0 bases and J by 0 bases, with 7 bases of the junction left unmatched. The CDR3 totals 18 residues. Germline lookup yields CDR1 DFQATT and CDR2 SNEGSKA (reference sequence).

Only a few counts were recorded for this clonotype. The J gene is TRBJ2-7, the V gene TRBV29-1; 9 bases align to TRBD2. CDR3 length: 13 amino acids. CDR1 is SQVTM and CDR2 is ANQGSEA in the germline V gene. The ends lost 4 bases at V and 5 bases at J; junction bases unmatched: 6. In DNA form, the CDR3 reads TGCAGCGTTGTAGTACTAGCGGGCCACGAGCAGTACTTC. Translation: CSVVVLAGHEQYF.

The chain carries TRBV2 and TRBJ1-6; D not resolved. Trimming left V 2 bases short and J 8 bases short, with 13 bases between. Per the germline V gene, CDR1 is SNHLY and CDR2 is FYNNEI. This CDR3 has 15 amino acids. CDR3 protein: CASSERAGTHSPLHF. For the CDR3, the DNA is TGTGCCAGCAGTGAAAGGGCTGGCACCCATTCACCCCTCCACTTT.

This clonotype was counted only a few times. This rearrangement joins TRBV7-8 to TRBJ2-7, with D tentatively TRBD1 (5 bases). CDR1 and CDR2 from the germline V gene are SGHVS and FQNEAQ. V lost 6 bases and J lost 4, with 13 bases in between. The CDR3 loop spans 13 amino acids. The DNA of the CDR3 is TGTGCCAGCAGACGCCCGGACACTTACGAGCAGTACTTC. The encoded protein is CASRRPDTYEQYF.

J is TRBJ1-1 and V is TRBV6-6, with D unresolved. The CDR3 sequence is 12 residues long. Trimming left V 4 bases short and J 5 bases short, with 8 bases between. Germline CDR1 reads MNHNY; CDR2 reads SVGAGI (reference sequence). The CDR3 DNA reads TGTGCCAGCAGTTCCACCCGGACTGAAGCTTTCTTT. Amino acid sequence: CASSSTRTEAFF.

This clonotype was counted ten times or more. A junction end diverges from the germline sequence, so it may reflect a read error. The CDR3 DNA reads as TGCGCCAGCAGCCCGGGACAGGGAGGGGATACGCAGTATTTT. It translates to CASSPGQGGDTQYF. V and J are TRBV7-2 and TRBJ2-3; 9 positions match TRBD1. Germline V gene sequence: CDR1 SGHTA, CDR2 FQGNSA. This CDR3 comprises 14 residues.

CDR3 loop: CASSLAGVSRQFF. DNA for the CDR3: TGCGCCAGCAGCTTGGCTGGGGTCTCTAGGCAGTTCTTC. The chain links TRBV5-1 to TRBJ2-1; D is undetermined. The V end was cut by 0 bases, the J end by 12 bases, with 13 bases between. The germline V gene encodes CDR1 SGHRS and CDR2 YFSETQ. This CDR3 spans 13 amino acids.

The V call is TRBV4-2, the J call TRBJ1-4, with unresolved D. V dropped 1 base and J dropped 3 bases, with 12 bases sitting between them. This CDR3 is 16 amino acids long. Looked up from germline, CDR1 is LGHNA and CDR2 is YNFKEQ. The CDR3 loop is CASSQASGAANEKLFF. The CDR3 DNA is TGTGCCAGCAGCCAAGCGTCGGGCGCGGCTAATGAAAAACTGTTTTTT.

CDR3 amino acids: CAISEGPNSLEAFF. The CDR3 DNA is TGTGCCATCAGTGAGGGTCCCAACTCCCTCGAAGCTTTCTTT. V is TRBV10-3 and J is TRBJ1-1; D remains unclear. From germline, CDR1 is ENHRY and CDR2 SYGVKD. Deletions cut 2 bases from V and 8 bases from J, with 15 bases between. This CDR3 contains 14 residues.

This clonotype was picked up a small number of times. The rearrangement links TRBV4-3 to TRBJ1-6, with TRBD1 matching over 7 bases. The trim removed 1 base at V and 8 bases at J, leaving 8 bases unmatched. Germline V lookup: CDR1 LGHNA, CDR2 YSLEER. There are 16 residues in the CDR3. CDR3 protein: CASSQVIQGSYSPLHF. The CDR3 coding sequence is TGCGCCAGCAGCCAAGTTATACAGGGGTCCTATTCACCCCTCCACTTT.

The genes are TRBV6-2 or TRBV6-3 and TRBJ2-7; no definite D call. Trimming pared 2 bases from V and 7 bases from J, leaving 9 bases between. The CDR3 covers 12 residues. The germline V gene has CDR1 MNHEY and CDR2 SVGEGT. The CDR3 protein is CASSYRPLEQYF. CDR3 nucleotides: TGTGCCAGCAGTTACCGCCCGTTGGAGCAGTACTTC.

The V and J genes are TRBV4-3 and TRBJ2-1; TRBD1 or TRBD2 may be the D gene (5 bases each). Germline lookup yields CDR1 LGHNA and CDR2 YSLEER. The CDR3 is 13 amino acids. Trimming removed 0 bases from V and 10 bases from J, with 10 bases in between. CDR3 coding DNA: TGCGCCAGCAGCCAAGAATGGGGCGGGGAGCAGTTCTTC. This translates into CASSQEWGGEQFF.

This clonotype has a handful of counts. The chain's CDR3 is CASSSSGWRNEKLFF. The CDR3 DNA sequence: TGTGCCAGCAGTTCCTCGGGATGGCGTAATGAAAAACTGTTTTTT. The chain links TRBV27 to TRBJ1-4; D gene ambiguous. CDR1 is MNHEY, CDR2 SMNVEV, per germline (reference sequence). V shed 4 bases and J shed 4 bases, with 13 bases lying between them. This CDR3 spans 15 amino acids.

The chain joins TRBV11-2 to TRBJ2-3, with 11 bases lining up with TRBD2. The CDR3 is 15 amino acids. Germline loops: CDR1 SGHAT, CDR2 FQNNGV. J lost 4 bases, V lost 5 bases, and 5 bases had no gene match. CDR3 in DNA: TGTGCCAGCAGCCCCGGGACTAGCGGTGCAGATACGCAGTATTTT. This codes for CASSPGTSGADTQYF.

This clonotype was detected a few times. The chain links TRBV5-1 to TRBJ1-4; D might be TRBD1 (6 bases). CDR3 length equals 15 residues. The V gene lost 3 bases and the J gene lost 5 bases, with 14 bases spanning the gap. The V gene's germline CDR1 is SGHRS and CDR2 YFSETQ. CDR3 protein: CASSSQGPPNEKLFF. CDR3 sequence (DNA): TGCGCCAGCAGCTCACAGGGCCCACCGAATGAAAAACTGTTTTTT.

The rearrangement joins TRBV28 to TRBJ2-1, with 11 bases aligning to TRBD1. The germline V gene has CDR1 MDHEN and CDR2 SYDVKM. The CDR3 totals 16 residues. V shed 7 bases, J shed 4 bases, and the junction held 9 bases outside the gene matches. The CDR3 reads CASTRHWDRGYNEQFF. CDR3 in DNA: TGTGCCAGCACCCGGCACTGGGACAGGGGGTACAATGAGCAGTTCTTC. The entire variable domain, with the rest obtained from reference TRBV28 and TRBJ2-1, is as follows: DVKVTQSSRYLVKRTGEKVFLECVQDMDHENMFWYRQDPGLGLRLIYFSYDVKMKEKGDIPEGYSVSREKKERFSLILESASTNQTSMYLCASTRHWDRGYNEQFFGPGTRLTVL.

This clonotype was found a few times. The V gene is TRBV6-2 or TRBV6-3, the J gene TRBJ2-7; possibly TRBD2 for D (5 bases). This CDR3 has 16 amino acids. Trimming stripped 6 bases from V and 1 base from J, with 19 bases between. The germline gives CDR1 MNHEY, CDR2 SVGEGT. The CDR3, as DNA: TGTGCCAGCAGCCACCGAGGGTCGGCAGTATCCTACGAGCAGTACTTC. Translating it yields CASSHRGSAVSYEQYF.

This clonotype was recorded a few times. The rearrangement links TRBV20-1 to TRBJ2-7; 12 nucleotides match TRBD2. The J segment lost 2 bases and the V segment lost 3 bases, leaving 5 bases of the junction unmatched. The germline gives CDR1 DFQATT, CDR2 SNEGSKA (reference sequence). The CDR3 is 15 amino acids. The CDR3 DNA reads as TGCAGTGCTAGGAAACTAGCGGGAGGAACCTACGAGCAGTACTTC. It yields the protein CSARKLAGGTYEQYF.

The chain couples TRBV9 to TRBJ2-1; 11 positions match TRBD2. CDR3 length: 19 residues. Germline V gene data show CDR1 as SGDLS and CDR2 as YYNGEE. V shed 0 bases, J shed 3 bases, and the junction held 11 bases outside the gene matches. In DNA, the CDR3 is TGTGCCAGCAGCGTAGCTAAGGGACGTAGCGGGAGGGACTACAATGAGCAGTTCTTC. Its protein product is CASSVAKGRSGRDYNEQFF.

This clonotype was counted a few times. The chain recombines TRBV7-9 with TRBJ2-7, with a tentative D call TRBD1 (5 bases). In germline, CDR1 is SEHNR, CDR2 FQNEAQ (reference sequence). The CDR3 extends over 12 amino acids. V lost 8 bases, J lost 0 bases, and 8 bases lay in between. CDR3 protein: CASGHRSYEQYF. The CDR3 DNA reads TGTGCCAGCGGACATCGCTCCTACGAGCAGTACTTC.

This clonotype was found a few times. The rearrangement links TRBV6-2 or TRBV6-3 to TRBJ2-7; D gene ambiguous. Trimming took off 2 bases at V and 6 bases at J, with 5 bases between the two ends. The CDR3 covers 11 residues. Germline loops: CDR1 MNHEY, CDR2 SVGEGT. The chain's CDR3 is CASSYTGEQYF. The DNA for the CDR3 is TGTGCCAGCAGTTACACCGGCGAGCAGTACTTC.

V and J are TRBV7-3 and TRBJ2-1; D unclear. V shed 1 base and J shed 8 bases, with 9 bases lying between them. Germline CDR1 reads SGHTA; CDR2 reads FQGTGA. The CDR3 length is 13 residues. Here the CDR3 DNA reads TGTGCCAGCAGCTTAATGTCCAGAGATGAGCAGTTCTTC. This codes for CASSLMSRDEQFF.

The sample holds many counts of this clonotype. The genes are TRBV11-2 and TRBJ2-3; D ambiguous. The V and J ends lost 6 bases and 2 bases respectively, with 18 bases between them. This CDR3 has 16 amino acids. CDR1 and CDR2 from the germline V gene are SGHAT and FQNNGV. CDR3: CASRIPIWGNTDTQYF. The CDR3 DNA sequence: TGTGCCAGCAGGATCCCAATATGGGGTAACACAGATACGCAGTATTTT. The full variable domain, with the rest looked up from reference TRBV11-2 and TRBJ2-3, is EAGVAQSPRYKIIEKRQSVAFWCNPISGHATLYWYQQILGQGPKLLIQFQNNGVVDDSQLPKDRFSAERLKGVDSTLKIQPAKLEDSAVYLCASRIPIWGNTDTQYFGPGTRLTVL.